These 12 T cell receptor beta chains were all obtained from the same sample, sequenced in a study of blood T cell repertoires in COVID-19. Assay used: immunoSEQ multiplex PCR; TCRdb lists only in-frame clones, some missing. The table has over 30,000 clones, roughly 90% seen once; the top ten hold around 15%. Sequencing input: peripheral blood. These receptors came from a human donor with active COVID-19. The donor label of this sample is uncertain.

The rearrangement uses TRBV6-5 and TRBJ1-2, with D unclear. The CDR3 is made up of 16 amino acids. Germline V CDR1 and CDR2: MNHEY, SVGAGI. The V and J ends lost 0 bases and 6 bases respectively, with 17 bases between them. Here the CDR3 DNA reads TGTGCCAGCAGTTACTCGTGGAGGGAAGGTGAAAATGGCTACACCTTC. Protein: CASSYSWREGENGYTF.

The chain carries TRBV7-9 and TRBJ2-5, with 8 bases matching TRBD2. Per germline, CDR1 SEHNR and CDR2 FQNEAQ (reference sequence). The CDR3 has 15 amino acids. V shed 5 bases and J 4 bases; nucleotides not matched to a gene: 9. CDR3 nucleotide sequence: TGTGCCAGCAGCCCGGGCACGGGGGGGCCAGAGACCCAGTACTTC. Protein sequence: CASSPGTGGPETQYF.

This clone was found once. The chain combines TRBV18 with TRBJ2-2; D unresolved. There are 13 residues in the CDR3. V was clipped by 3 bases and J by 6 bases, with 8 bases between them. Germline values: CDR1 KGHSH, CDR2 LQKENI. In nucleotides, the CDR3 is TGTGCCAGCTCACCCAGTTTTCCCGGGGAGCTGTTTTTT. This encodes CASSPSFPGELFF.

The chain recombines TRBV6-2 or TRBV6-3 with TRBJ2-5; D gene uncertain. The CDR3 is 14 residues long. Trimming took 6 bases from V and 4 from J, leaving 15 bases between them. CDR1 is MNHEY and CDR2 is SVGEGT in the germline V gene. CDR3 sequence: CASSNLLVSETQYF. In DNA, the CDR3 is TGTGCCAGCAGCAACCTGCTAGTATCAGAGACCCAGTACTTC.

This chain links TRBV24-1 with TRBJ2-5; D is possibly TRBD2 (6 bases). The CDR3 contains 14 residues. Germline values: CDR1 KGHDR, CDR2 SFDVKD. V lost 1 base to trimming and J lost 5 bases, with 10 bases between them. For the CDR3, the DNA is TGTGCCACCAGTGATTTCGGAGGGGCTGAGACCCAGTACTTC. Protein product: CATSDFGGAETQYF.

J is TRBJ2-3 and V is TRBV3-1 (or the pseudogene TRBV3-2); tentative D call: TRBD1 (5 bases). This CDR3 is built from 18 residues. Germline V gene sequence: CDR1 LGHDT, CDR2 YNNKEL (reference sequence). V lost 1 base to trimming and J lost 0 bases, with 17 bases between them. In DNA form, the CDR3 reads TGTGCCAGCAGCCAAGGTTACAGGATGATTTCTAGCACAGATACGCAGTATTTT. It specifies CASSQGYRMISSTDTQYF.

This clone was detected once. V usage is TRBV28 and J usage is TRBJ1-2, with D maybe TRBD1 (5 bases). The CDR3 runs to 13 residues. V gave up 6 bases and J gave up 2 bases, with 10 bases separating them. CDR1 and CDR2 (germline): MDHEN, SYDVKM. CDR3 amino acids: CASRTDRNYGYTF. The CDR3 DNA sequence: TGTGCCAGCAGGACCGACAGAAACTATGGCTACACCTTC.

This sequence joins TRBV7-3 and TRBJ2-7, with 10 positions matching TRBD2. After removal of 1 base from V and 7 bases from J, the junction contained 4 bases not matched to a gene. Per the germline V gene, CDR1 is SGHTA and CDR2 is FQGTGA. CDR3 length: 14 residues. The CDR3 loop reads CASSLKTSGLEQYF. The CDR3 DNA reads TGTGCCAGCAGCTTAAAGACTAGCGGGTTAGAGCAGTACTTC.

The V gene is TRBV6-5, the J gene TRBJ1-2; TRBD1 might be the D (5 bases). This CDR3 spans 13 amino acids. V was shortened by 2 bases and J by 2 bases, with 6 bases between the two germline ends. Germline V CDR1 and CDR2: MNHEY, SVGAGI. CDR3 DNA: TGTGCCAGCAGTTACGACAGCAACTATGGCTACACCTTC. Its translation: CASSYDSNYGYTF.

The chain links TRBV5-5 to TRBJ1-4; tentative D call: TRBD1 (5 bases). CDR3 length: 15 amino acids. V lost 4 bases to trimming and J lost 0 bases, with 10 bases between them. Germline V lookup: CDR1 SGHKS, CDR2 YYEKEE (reference sequence). CDR3 amino acids: CASSGDWATNEKLFF. In DNA, the CDR3 is TGTGCCAGCAGCGGGGACTGGGCAACTAATGAAAAACTGTTTTTT.

The rearrangement links TRBV5-8 to TRBJ2-7; 7 bases line up with TRBD2. The germline V gene encodes CDR1 SGHTS and CDR2 YDEGEE. With 3 bases clipped from V and 4 bases from J, the junction kept 10 bases outside the gene matches. This CDR3 is 15 amino acids long. CDR3 bases: TGTGCCAGCAGCTGGAGGGTAGCGGGTGGGTACGAGCAGTACTTC. As protein: CASSWRVAGGYEQYF. The complete variable domain, with remaining parts taken from reference TRBV5-8 and TRBJ2-7, reads EAGVTQSPTHLIKTRGQQATLRCSPISGHTSVYWYQQALGLGLQFLLWYDEGEERNRGNFPPRFSGRQFPNYSSELNVNALELEDSALYLCASSWRVAGGYEQYFGPGTRLTVT.

This chain connects TRBV29-1 to TRBJ2-1, with 10 bases lining up with TRBD2. The V segment lost 5 bases and the J segment 7 bases; nucleotides outside the gene matches: 8. Germline V gives CDR1 SQVTM, CDR2 ANQGSEA. CDR3 length: 14 residues. The CDR3 DNA reads as TGCAGCGTTCACGGACTAGCGGCGACTAATGAGCAGTTCTTC. The encoded protein is CSVHGLAATNEQFF.